The 8 T cell receptor beta chains reported below all come from one sample, sequenced in a study of a mutant IDH1 vaccine in newly diagnosed glioma. Repertoires were generated with immunoSEQ multiplex PCR, while TCRdb's copy carries only in-frame clones and drops some. The sample holds tens of thousands of clones, roughly 83% seen once. Their antigens remain unidentified. Time point specified: week 11, during vaccination. Doses of 300 ug of mutant IDH1 20-mer peptide were given with topical imiquimod. The source was PBMCs, collected from a glioma patient whose treatment included an IDH1 peptide vaccine. These receptors were obtained from a woman aged 50 to 60 with glioma.

With respect to this clone: At one end the junction does not follow the germline gene, possibly because of a read error. This chain connects TRBV2 to TRBJ1-3; 8 bases are shared with TRBD1. The CDR3 contains 12 residues. Germline assignment: CDR1 SNHLY and CDR2 FYNNEI. CDR3 loop: CASSEGGQDPNF. CDR3 nucleotide sequence: TGTGCCAGCAGTGAAGGGGGACAGGACCCCAACTTT. The whole variable domain, remainder taken from reference TRBV2 and TRBJ1-3, is EPEVTQTPSHQVTQMGQEVILRCVPISNHLYFYWYRQILGQKVEFLVSFYNNEISEKSEIFDDQFSVERPDGSNFTLKIRSTKLEDSAMYFCASSEGGQDPNFGEGSWLTVV.

This rearrangement joins TRBV7-2 to TRBJ2-4; 11 nucleotides line up with TRBD2. Germline CDR1 and CDR2: SGHTA and FQGNSA. V was clipped by 3 bases and J by 0 bases; unmatched bases: 7. CDR3 length: 18 amino acids. The chain's CDR3 is CASSLVSGGAGAKNIQYF. The CDR3 DNA follows: TGTGCCAGCAGCTTGGTTAGCGGGGGGGCCGGAGCCAAAAACATTCAGTACTTC.

This clone showed up just a few times. The V call is TRBV30, the J call TRBJ2-2; TRBD2 matches at 8 bases. This CDR3 is built from 17 residues. The germline gives CDR1 GTSNPN, CDR2 SVGIG (reference sequence). Trimming took 5 bases from V and 3 from J; bases not matched to a gene: 14. CDR3 residues: CAWSGQTGGPDTGELFF. The CDR3 region has the DNA TGTGCCTGGTCGGGCCAAACGGGGGGGCCGGACACCGGGGAGCTGTTTTTT.

The chain couples TRBV30 to TRBJ2-7; D is tentatively TRBD1 or TRBD2 (5 bases each). Trimming left V 2 bases short and J 0 bases short, with 17 bases between. The CDR3 totals 16 residues. CDR1 is GTSNPN and CDR2 is SVGIG in the germline V gene (reference sequence). As DNA, the CDR3 is TGTGCCTGGAGTATTCGGGGCGGAATAAGCTCCTACGAGCAGTACTTC. It encodes CAWSIRGGISSYEQYF. Filled out from reference TRBV30 and TRBJ2-7, the complete variable domain reads SQTIHQWPATLVQPVGSPLSLECTVEGTSNPNLYWYRQAAGRGLQLLFYSVGIGQISSEVPQNLSASRPQDRQFILSSKKLLLSDSGFYLCAWSIRGGISSYEQYFGPGTRLTVT.

The V call is TRBV4-1, the J call TRBJ1-6; 7 bases fit TRBD1. The CDR3 spans 19 residues. Germline V gene data show CDR1 as MGHRA and CDR2 as YSYEKL. Germline trimming cut 0 bases from V and 4 bases from J; bases unmatched to any gene: 12. The CDR3 DNA is TGCGCCAGCAGCCAAGAACGGGGGGTAGGGGGCGTTTATAATTCACCCCTCCACTTT. Translated, it gives CASSQERGVGGVYNSPLHF.

J is TRBJ2-1 and V is TRBV2; 7 bases align to TRBD1. CDR3 length equals 16 residues. J was trimmed by 2 bases and V by 2 bases; bases with no gene match: 6. Germline CDR1 is SNHLY and CDR2 is FYNNEI. The CDR3 DNA follows: TGTGCCAGCAGTGAAAGACAGGGCAGAGCCTACAATGAGCAGTTCTTC. Translation: CASSERQGRAYNEQFF.

The rearrangement joins TRBV5-6 to TRBJ1-1; D is unclear. The V gene lost 0 bases and the J gene lost 11 bases, with 11 bases spanning the gap. There are 12 residues in the CDR3. Looked up from germline, CDR1 is SGHDT and CDR2 is YYEEEE. The CDR3 sequence is CASSLGELIAFF. The CDR3 coding sequence is TGTGCCAGCAGCTTGGGGGAATTGATTGCTTTCTTT.

The chain recombines TRBV27 with TRBJ2-7; 8 bases are shared with TRBD2. Germline-derived CDR1 and CDR2 are MNHEY and SMNVEV (reference sequence). Trimming took 5 bases from V and 1 from J; bases not matched to a gene: 1. The CDR3 contains 13 residues. In DNA, the CDR3 is TGTGCCAGCAGTGAGCGGGGGTCCTACGAGCAGTACTTC. The encoded protein is CASSERGSYEQYF.